Listed here is a single TCR beta chain. The antigen remains undetermined. This specimen comes from a study of cytomegalovirus exposure and HLA in healthy donors. In germline, CDR1 is GTSNPN, CDR2 SVGIG (reference sequence). The CDR3 covers 12 residues. Germline trimming cut 5 bases from V and 8 bases from J; bases unmatched to any gene: 6. Findings of the study overall: Many donors shared some public TCRs, even though most TCR sequences were rare. Over 150 TCR beta chains were listed as cytomegalovirus-associated. Reports described diagnosis of cytomegalovirus status by the classifier as highly specific and sensitive.

Vbeta (60) and Jbeta (13) primers were used in the PCR. Here immunoSEQ multiplex PCR was the method, and the copy in TCRdb shows in-frame clones only, minus some. The sample consists of 90,000 to 120,000 clones, around three quarters of them appearing once. The chain carries TRBV30 and TRBJ1-1; the match to TRBD1 covers 9 bases. The sequence was collected from a female donor in good health and CMV-seropositive. Source material: PBMCs. The CDR3, as DNA: TGTGCCTGGGAACAGGGGGCTATCGAAGCTTTCTTT. Its protein product is CAWEQGAIEAFF.